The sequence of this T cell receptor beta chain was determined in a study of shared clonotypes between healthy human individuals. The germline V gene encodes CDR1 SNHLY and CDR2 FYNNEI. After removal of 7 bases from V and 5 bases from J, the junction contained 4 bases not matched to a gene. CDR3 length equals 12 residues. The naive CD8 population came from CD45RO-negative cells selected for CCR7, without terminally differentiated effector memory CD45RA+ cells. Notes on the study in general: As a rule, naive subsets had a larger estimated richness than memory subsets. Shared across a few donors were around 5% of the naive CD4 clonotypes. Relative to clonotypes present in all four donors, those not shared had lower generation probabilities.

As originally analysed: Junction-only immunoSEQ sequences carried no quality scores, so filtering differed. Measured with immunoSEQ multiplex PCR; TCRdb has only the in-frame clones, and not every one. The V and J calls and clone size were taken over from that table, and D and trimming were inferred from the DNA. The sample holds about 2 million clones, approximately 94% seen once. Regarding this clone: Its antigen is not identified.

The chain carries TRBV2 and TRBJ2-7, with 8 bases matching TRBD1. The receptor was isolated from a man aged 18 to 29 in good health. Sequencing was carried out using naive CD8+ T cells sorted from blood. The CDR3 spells CASTDRAHEQYF. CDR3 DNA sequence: TGTGCCAGCACGGACAGGGCCCACGAGCAGTACTTC. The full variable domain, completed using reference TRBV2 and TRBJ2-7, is EPEVTQTPSHQVTQMGQEVILRCVPISNHLYFYWYRQILGQKVEFLVSFYNNEISEKSEIFDDQFSVERPDGSNFTLKIRSTKLEDSAMYFCASTDRAHEQYFGPGTRLTVT.